The 9 T cell receptor beta chains in this list originate from one sample, sequenced in a study of blood T cell repertoires in COVID-19. The protocol was immunoSEQ multiplex PCR, while the TCRdb copy is restricted to in-frame clones and leaves out a portion. The sample carries over 55,000 clones, approximately 83% recorded once. The specimen sequenced was peripheral blood. The receptor source for this set is a man aged 50-59 years with COVID-19, enrolled during active disease.

The chain uses TRBV7-3 and TRBJ1-5, with a possible D match to TRBD1 (5 bases). Between the trimmed V and J ends, which lost 5 bases and 4 bases, there was a span of 15 bases. This CDR3 comprises 15 residues. CDR1 and CDR2 from the germline V gene are SGHTA and FQGTGA. The chain's CDR3 is CASSPTGGENQPQHF. The CDR3 DNA is TGTGCCAGCAGCCCGACCGGGGGAGAGAATCAGCCCCAGCATTTT.

This chain connects TRBV5-6 to TRBJ2-7; 14 positions agree with TRBD2. From germline, CDR1 is SGHDT and CDR2 YYEEEE. The J segment lost 5 bases and the V segment lost 4 bases, leaving 8 bases of the junction unmatched. The CDR3 runs to 16 residues. The CDR3 DNA sequence: TGTGCCAGCAGCCCGGGACTAGCGGGAGAACAGGACGAGCAGTACTTC. Translated, it gives CASSPGLAGEQDEQYF.

The genes are TRBV5-6 and TRBJ2-7; D gene uncertain. The CDR3 loop spans 14 amino acids. Trimming removed 2 bases at V and 0 bases at J, with 9 bases between. The germline CDR1 and CDR2 sequences are SGHDT and YYEEEE. The CDR3 region has the DNA TGTGCCAGCAGCTTTGGCAGCGTCTCCTACGAGCAGTACTTC. This codes for CASSFGSVSYEQYF.

The V gene is TRBV7-9, the J gene TRBJ1-2, with D perhaps matching TRBD1 (6 bases). The CDR3 covers 12 residues. Germline-derived CDR1 and CDR2 are SEHNR and FQNEAQ (reference sequence). V dropped 5 bases and J dropped 3 bases, with 7 bases sitting between them. DNA of the CDR3: TGTGCCAGCAGCCCAGGGGACTATGGCTACACCTTC. Encoded protein: CASSPGDYGYTF.

V gene TRBV7-2 combines with J gene TRBJ2-4; 11 bases are shared with TRBD1. Looked up from germline, CDR1 is SGHTA and CDR2 is FQGNSA. The CDR3 has 17 residues. J gave up 4 bases and V 4 bases, and 9 bases lay outside the gene matches. CDR3 coding DNA: TGTGCCAGCAGCTATGGACAGGGGGCGAAGGCAAAAAACATTCAGTACTTC. This translates into CASSYGQGAKAKNIQYF.

The CDR3 protein is CASSVGGSYNEQFF. In DNA form, the CDR3 reads TGTGCCAGCAGCGTGGGGGGATCCTACAATGAGCAGTTCTTC. This chain connects TRBV9 to TRBJ2-1, with a tentative D call TRBD2 (6 bases). This CDR3 is built from 14 residues. Trimming pared 2 bases from V and 1 base from J, leaving 7 bases between. Germline CDR1 reads SGDLS; CDR2 reads YYNGEE.

The chain links TRBV20-1 to TRBJ1-2, with D hard to call. The CDR3 sequence is 10 residues long. V gave up 5 bases and J gave up 6 bases, with 7 bases separating them. Germline CDR1 reads DFQATT; CDR2 reads SNEGSKA (reference sequence). The CDR3 reads CSAYRDGYTF. The CDR3 DNA sequence: TGCAGTGCTTATCGGGATGGCTACACCTTC.

The chain combines TRBV7-2 with TRBJ1-2, with a weak D call TRBD1 (5 bases). CDR1 is SGHTA and CDR2 is FQGNSA in the germline V gene. The CDR3 is made up of 14 amino acids. Trimming cost V 1 base and J 5 bases, with 11 bases left between them. In DNA, the CDR3 is TGTGCCAGCAGCTTAGTGGGGCCGGAATATGGCTACACCTTC. Translation: CASSLVGPEYGYTF.

CDR3 protein: CASSEGTGNQPQHF. In DNA form, the CDR3 reads TGTGCCAGCAGCGAAGGGACAGGCAATCAGCCCCAGCATTTT. This rearrangement joins TRBV5-4 to TRBJ1-5; 7 bases match TRBD1. Losses at the gene ends were 4 bases for V and 2 bases for J; bases not matched to a gene: 3. This CDR3 is 14 amino acids long. The V gene's germline CDR1 is SGHNT and CDR2 YYREEE (reference sequence).